Below, 2 T cell receptor beta chains from the same sample are listed, as sequenced in a study of cytomegalovirus exposure and HLA in healthy donors. Primers included in the PCR were 60 Vbeta and 13 Jbeta primers. Generated by immunoSEQ multiplex PCR, the TCRdb table keeps only in-frame clones and is missing some. Counted here are about 120,000 clones, more than 60% occurring once; the ten biggest clones make up about 1.6%. Specimen: PBMCs. The receptors come from a man between 18 and 35 years old in good health and CMV-seronegative.

On this clone: The junction shows a germline mismatch at one end, possibly a read error. The rearrangement uses TRBV7-9 and TRBJ2-7; possibly TRBD1 for D (6 bases). The CDR3 has 15 residues. CDR1 is SEHNR, CDR2 FQNEAQ, per germline (reference sequence). In DNA form, the CDR3 reads TGTTCCAGCAGCTTAGACTGGACAGCGACCTACGAGCAGTACTTC. Its translation is CSSSLDWTATYEQYF.

The chain employs TRBV2 and TRBJ2-5; a weak D match, TRBD2 (5 bases). CDR3 length: 12 residues. CDR1 and CDR2 (germline): SNHLY, FYNNEI. The V gene lost 6 bases and the J gene lost 3 bases, with 8 bases spanning the gap. The CDR3 DNA reads as TGTGCCAGCAGGTTACTAGAAGAGACCCAGTACTTC. Encoded protein: CASRLLEETQYF.